The entry that follows covers one TCR beta chain sequence. Its antigen is not identified. This sample is drawn from a study of immune evolution from preneoplasia to lung adenocarcinoma. After pathologic assessment, macro-dissection selected premalignant or tumor cells for extraction. This CDR3 is built from 12 residues. Deletions cut 0 bases from V and 4 bases from J, with 7 bases between. Germline assignment: CDR1 GTSNPN and CDR2 SVGIG (reference sequence). Study results and limitations: Clonality was highest in normal lung, lower in later-stage lesions apparently.

Data came from immunoSEQ multiplex PCR; TCRdb stores just in-frame clones and leaves some out. The sample has under 45,000 clones, around 80% seen once. This receptor was taken from a person aged 55 to 75 with lung adenocarcinoma. Sequencing was done on a sample of FFPE invasive lung adenocarcinoma tissue. The gene calls are TRBV30 and TRBJ2-7; unclear D gene. CDR3 loop: CAWSVPGYEQYF. The CDR3 coding sequence is TGTGCCTGGAGTGTACCCGGGTACGAGCAGTACTTC.